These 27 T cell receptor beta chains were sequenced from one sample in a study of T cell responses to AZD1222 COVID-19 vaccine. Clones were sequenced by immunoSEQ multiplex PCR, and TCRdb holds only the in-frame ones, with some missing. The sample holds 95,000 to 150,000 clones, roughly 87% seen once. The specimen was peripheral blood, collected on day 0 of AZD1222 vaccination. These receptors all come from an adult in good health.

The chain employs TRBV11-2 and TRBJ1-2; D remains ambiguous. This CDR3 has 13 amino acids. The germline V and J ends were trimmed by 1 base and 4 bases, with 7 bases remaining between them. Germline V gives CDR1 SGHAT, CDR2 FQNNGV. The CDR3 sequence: CASSLVGSYGYTF. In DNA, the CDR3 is TGTGCCAGCAGCTTAGTTGGGAGCTATGGCTACACCTTC.

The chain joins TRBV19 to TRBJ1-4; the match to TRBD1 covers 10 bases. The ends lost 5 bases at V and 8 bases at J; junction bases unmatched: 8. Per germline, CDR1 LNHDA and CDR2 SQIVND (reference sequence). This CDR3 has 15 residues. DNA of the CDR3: TGTGCCAGTAGTTCTAGACAGGGGGCGGAAGAAAAACTGTTTTTT. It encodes CASSSRQGAEEKLFF.

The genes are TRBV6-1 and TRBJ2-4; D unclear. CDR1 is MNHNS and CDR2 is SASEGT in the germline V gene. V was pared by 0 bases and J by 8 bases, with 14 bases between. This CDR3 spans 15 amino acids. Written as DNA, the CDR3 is TGTGCCAGCAGTGAAGCTTCGGCTGGGTTTCACATTCAGTACTTC. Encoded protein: CASSEASAGFHIQYF.

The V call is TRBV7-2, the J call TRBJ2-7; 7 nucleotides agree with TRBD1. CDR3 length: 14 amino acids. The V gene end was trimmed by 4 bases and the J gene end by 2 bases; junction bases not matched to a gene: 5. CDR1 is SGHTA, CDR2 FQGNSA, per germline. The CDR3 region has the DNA TGTGCCAGCAGCTCCCCGGGACAGACCTACGAGCAGTACTTC. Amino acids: CASSSPGQTYEQYF. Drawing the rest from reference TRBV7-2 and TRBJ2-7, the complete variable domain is GAGVSQSPSNKVTEKGKDVELRCDPISGHTALYWYRQSLGQGLEFLIYFQGNSAPDKSGLPSDRFSAERTGGSVSTLTIQRTQQEDSAVYLCASSSPGQTYEQYFGPGTRLTVT.

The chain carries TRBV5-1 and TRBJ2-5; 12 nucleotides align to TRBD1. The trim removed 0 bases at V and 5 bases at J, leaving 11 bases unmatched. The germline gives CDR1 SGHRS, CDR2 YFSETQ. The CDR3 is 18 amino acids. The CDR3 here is CASSLGVSGQGAQETQYF. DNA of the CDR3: TGCGCCAGCAGCTTGGGGGTCTCGGGACAGGGGGCTCAGGAGACCCAGTACTTC. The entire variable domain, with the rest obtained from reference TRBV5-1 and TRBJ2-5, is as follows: KAGVTQTPRYLIKTRGQQVTLSCSPISGHRSVSWYQQTPGQGLQFLFEYFSETQRNKGNFPGRFSGRQFSNSRSEMNVSTLELGDSALYLCASSLGVSGQGAQETQYFGPGTRLLVL.

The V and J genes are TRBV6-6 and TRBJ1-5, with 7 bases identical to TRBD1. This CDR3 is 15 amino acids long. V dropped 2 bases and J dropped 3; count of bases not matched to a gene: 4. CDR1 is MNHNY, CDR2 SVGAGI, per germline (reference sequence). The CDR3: CASSYVTGNNQPQHF. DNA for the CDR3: TGTGCCAGCAGTTACGTGACAGGGAACAATCAGCCCCAGCATTTT.

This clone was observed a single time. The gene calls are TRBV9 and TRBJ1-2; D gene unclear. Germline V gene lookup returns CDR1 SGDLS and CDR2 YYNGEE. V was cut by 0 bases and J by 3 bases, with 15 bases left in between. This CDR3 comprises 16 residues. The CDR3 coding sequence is TGTGCCAGCAGCGTAGCTCCGGGCTTGGGTGACTATGGCTACACCTTC. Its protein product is CASSVAPGLGDYGYTF.

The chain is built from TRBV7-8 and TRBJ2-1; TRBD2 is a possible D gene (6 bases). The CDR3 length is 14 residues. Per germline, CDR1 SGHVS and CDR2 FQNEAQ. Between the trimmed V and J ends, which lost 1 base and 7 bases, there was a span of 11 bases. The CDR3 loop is CASSLERTINEQFF. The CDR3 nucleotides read TGTGCCAGCAGCTTAGAGCGGACTATTAATGAGCAGTTCTTC.

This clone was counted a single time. This CDR3 is CATSKGESQPQHF. CDR3 nucleotide sequence: TGTGCCACCAGTAAAGGGGAAAGTCAGCCCCAGCATTTT. The chain links TRBV24-1 to TRBJ1-5; D might be TRBD1 (5 bases). The V and J ends lost 6 bases and 6 bases respectively, with 11 bases between them. Germline assignment: CDR1 KGHDR and CDR2 SFDVKD. This CDR3 region has 13 residues.

The CDR3 DNA is TGTGCCAGCTCACCTAGCGGGGGGGCCTCGAACACCGGGGAGCTGTTTTTT. This gives the protein CASSPSGGASNTGELFF. This chain uses TRBV18 with TRBJ2-2, with TRBD2 matching over 11 bases. This CDR3 has 17 amino acids. The J segment lost 0 bases and the V segment lost 3 bases, leaving 3 bases of the junction unmatched. Germline CDR1 reads KGHSH; CDR2 reads LQKENI. Based on the CDR3 plus reference TRBV18 and TRBJ2-2, the full variable domain is NAGVMQNPRHLVRRRGQEARLRCSPMKGHSHVYWYRQLPEEGLKFMVYLQKENIIDESGMPKERFSAEFPKEGPSILRIQQVVRGDSAAYFCASSPSGGASNTGELFFGEGSRLTVL.

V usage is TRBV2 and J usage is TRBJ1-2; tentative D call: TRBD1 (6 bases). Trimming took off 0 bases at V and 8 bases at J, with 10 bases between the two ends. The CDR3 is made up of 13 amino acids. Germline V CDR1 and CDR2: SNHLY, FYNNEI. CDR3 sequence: CASSEAGGQGYTF. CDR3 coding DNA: TGTGCCAGCAGTGAAGCAGGGGGTCAGGGCTACACCTTC.

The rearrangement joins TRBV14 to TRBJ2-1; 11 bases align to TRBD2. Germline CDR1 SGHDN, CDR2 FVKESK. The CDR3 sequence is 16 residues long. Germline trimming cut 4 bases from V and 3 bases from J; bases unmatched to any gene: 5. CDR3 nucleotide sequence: TGTGCCAGCAGCCCCTTAACTAGCGGGGGCTACAATGAGCAGTTCTTC. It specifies CASSPLTSGGYNEQFF.

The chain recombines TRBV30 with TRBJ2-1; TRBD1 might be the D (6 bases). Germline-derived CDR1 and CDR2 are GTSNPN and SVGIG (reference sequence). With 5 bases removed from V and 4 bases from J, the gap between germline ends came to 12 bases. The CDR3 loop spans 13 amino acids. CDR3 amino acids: CAWDRQVYNEQFF. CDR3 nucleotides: TGTGCCTGGGATCGACAGGTTTACAATGAGCAGTTCTTC.

The CDR3 reads CASRNREGGNQPQHF. CDR3 in DNA: TGTGCCAGCAGAAACAGGGAGGGGGGCAATCAGCCCCAGCATTTT. The chain couples TRBV6-5 to TRBJ1-5, with D possibly TRBD1 on 6 matching bases. From germline, CDR1 is MNHEY and CDR2 SVGAGI. This CDR3 has 15 amino acids. The V gene lost 6 bases and the J gene lost 2 bases, with 14 bases spanning the gap.

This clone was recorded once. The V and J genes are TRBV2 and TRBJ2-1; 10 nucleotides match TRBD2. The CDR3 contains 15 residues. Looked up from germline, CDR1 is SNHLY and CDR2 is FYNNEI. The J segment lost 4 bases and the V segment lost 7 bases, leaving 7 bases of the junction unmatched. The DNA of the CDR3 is TGTGCCAGCACGCCACTAGCGGGGCCTTACAATGAGCAGTTCTTC. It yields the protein CASTPLAGPYNEQFF.

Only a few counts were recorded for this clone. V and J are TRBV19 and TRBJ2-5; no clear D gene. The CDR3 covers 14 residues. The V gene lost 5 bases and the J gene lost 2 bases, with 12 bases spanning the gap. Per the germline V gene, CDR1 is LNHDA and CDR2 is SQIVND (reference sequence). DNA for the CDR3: TGTGCCAGTAGTCGCGACCATGCGCAAGAGACCCAGTACTTC. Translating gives CASSRDHAQETQYF.

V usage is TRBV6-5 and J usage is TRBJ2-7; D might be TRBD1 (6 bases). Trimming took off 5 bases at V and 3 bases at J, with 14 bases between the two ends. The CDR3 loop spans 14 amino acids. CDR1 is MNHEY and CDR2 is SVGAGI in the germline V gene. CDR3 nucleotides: TGTGCCAGCAGTCCCGGACAGTTGAGCTACGAGCAGTACTTC. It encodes CASSPGQLSYEQYF.

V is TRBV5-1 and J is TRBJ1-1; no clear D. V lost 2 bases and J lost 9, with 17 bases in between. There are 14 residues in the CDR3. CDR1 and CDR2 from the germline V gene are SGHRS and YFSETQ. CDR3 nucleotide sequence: TGCGCCAGCAGCTTAGGTGCGGCAAATCGAAAAGCTTTCTTT. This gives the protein CASSLGAANRKAFF.

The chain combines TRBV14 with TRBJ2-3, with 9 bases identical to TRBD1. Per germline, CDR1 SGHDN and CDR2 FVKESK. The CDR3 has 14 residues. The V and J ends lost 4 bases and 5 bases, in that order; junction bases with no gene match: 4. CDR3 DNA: TGTGCCAGCAGCCGCACAGGGGGCGTAGATACGCAGTATTTT. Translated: CASSRTGGVDTQYF.

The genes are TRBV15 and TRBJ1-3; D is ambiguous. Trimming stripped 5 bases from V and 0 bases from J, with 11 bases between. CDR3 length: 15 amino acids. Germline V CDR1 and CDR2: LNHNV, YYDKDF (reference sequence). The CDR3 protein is CATSSQRTSGNTIYF. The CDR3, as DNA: TGTGCCACCAGCTCACAGCGAACCTCTGGAAACACCATATATTTT.

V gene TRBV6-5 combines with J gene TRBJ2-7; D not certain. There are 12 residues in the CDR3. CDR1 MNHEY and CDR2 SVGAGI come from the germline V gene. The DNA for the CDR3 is TGTGCTACCTCAACCCGGCCTCTCGAGCAGTACTTC. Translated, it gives CATSTRPLEQYF.

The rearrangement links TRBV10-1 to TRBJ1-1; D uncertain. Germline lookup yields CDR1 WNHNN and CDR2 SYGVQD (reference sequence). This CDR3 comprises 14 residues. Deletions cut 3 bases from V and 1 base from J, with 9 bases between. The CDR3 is CASSEGSTNTEAFF. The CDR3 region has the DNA TGCGCCAGCAGTGAAGGGTCTACGAACACTGAAGCTTTCTTT.

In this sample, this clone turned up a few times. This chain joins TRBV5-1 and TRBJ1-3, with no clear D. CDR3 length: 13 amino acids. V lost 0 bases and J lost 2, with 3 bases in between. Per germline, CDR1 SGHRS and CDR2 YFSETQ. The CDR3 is CASSLDPGNTIYF. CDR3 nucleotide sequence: TGCGCCAGCAGCTTGGACCCTGGAAACACCATATATTTT.

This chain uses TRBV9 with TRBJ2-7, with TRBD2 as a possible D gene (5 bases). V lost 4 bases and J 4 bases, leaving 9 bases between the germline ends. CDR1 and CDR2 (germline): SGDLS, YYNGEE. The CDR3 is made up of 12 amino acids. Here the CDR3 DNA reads TGTGCCAGCAGCCTCCCGGGGTACGAGCAGTACTTC. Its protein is CASSLPGYEQYF.

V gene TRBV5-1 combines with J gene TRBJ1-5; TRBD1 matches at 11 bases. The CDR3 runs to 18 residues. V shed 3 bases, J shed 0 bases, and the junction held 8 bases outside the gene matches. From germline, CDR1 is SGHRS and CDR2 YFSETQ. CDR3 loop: CASSWRTGGWGSNQPQHF. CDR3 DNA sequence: TGCGCCAGCAGCTGGCGGACAGGGGGCTGGGGTAGCAATCAGCCCCAGCATTTT.

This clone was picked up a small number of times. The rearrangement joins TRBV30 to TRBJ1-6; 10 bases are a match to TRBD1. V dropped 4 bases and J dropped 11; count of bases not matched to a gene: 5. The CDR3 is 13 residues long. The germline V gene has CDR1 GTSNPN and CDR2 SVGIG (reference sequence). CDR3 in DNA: TGTGCCTGGACTTGGACAGGGGGTCCACCCCTCCACTTT. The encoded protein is CAWTWTGGPPLHF.

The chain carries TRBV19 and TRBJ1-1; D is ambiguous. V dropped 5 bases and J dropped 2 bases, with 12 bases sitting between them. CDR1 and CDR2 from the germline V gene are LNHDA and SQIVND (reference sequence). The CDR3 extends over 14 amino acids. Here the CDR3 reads CASSLNGLNTEAFF. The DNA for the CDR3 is TGTGCCAGTAGTTTGAACGGATTAAACACTGAAGCTTTCTTT.